The 17 T cell receptor beta chains below come from one sample, sequenced in a study of OX40 agonist ivuxolimab in advanced cancers. The method was immunoSEQ multiplex PCR; TCRdb's version includes in-frame clones alone and lacks a portion of them. Of 60,000 or so clones detected, approximately 90% appear once; the ten largest clones hold about 5.4%. The sample here was CD4+ or CD8+ T cells sorted from blood, taken in a trial of the OX40 agonist ivuxolimab. The source of these receptors is an adult with an advanced solid tumor such as melanoma, head and neck, liver or kidney cancer.

The V call is TRBV5-4, the J call TRBJ2-3, with unresolved D. The V and J ends lost 4 bases and 2 bases respectively, with 8 bases between them. Germline CDR1 SGHNT, CDR2 YYREEE (reference sequence). The CDR3 has 13 amino acids. The CDR3 here is CASSAVNTDTQYF. CDR3 DNA: TGTGCCAGCAGCGCGGTTAACACAGATACGCAGTATTTT. The full variable domain, rest sourced from reference TRBV5-4 and TRBJ2-3, is ETGVTQSPTHLIKTRGQQVTLRCSSQSGHNTVSWYQQALGQGPQFIFQYYREEENGRGNFPPRFSGLQFPNYSSELNVNALELDDSALYLCASSAVNTDTQYFGPGTRLTVL.

The chain carries TRBV7-2 and TRBJ1-5; D unresolved. Trimming cost V 5 bases and J 2 bases, with 13 bases left between them. CDR1 and CDR2 (germline): SGHTA, FQGNSA. The CDR3 runs to 15 residues. Here the CDR3 DNA reads TGTGCCAGCAGCCAAGGTTCCGGGGGCAATCAGCCCCAGCATTTT. It translates to CASSQGSGGNQPQHF.

The J gene is TRBJ1-1, the V gene TRBV6-9; D not certain. The CDR3 totals 13 residues. Trimming took off 3 bases at V and 6 bases at J, with 11 bases between the two ends. Germline lookup yields CDR1 MNHGY and CDR2 SVAAGI. The CDR3 loop is CASSYSSTPEAFF. CDR3 nucleotides: TGTGCCAGCAGTTACTCGTCCACCCCTGAAGCTTTCTTT.

The chain combines TRBV7-9 with TRBJ2-6; TRBD2 aligns across 9 bases. The CDR3 consists of 16 residues. Looked up from germline, CDR1 is SEHNR and CDR2 is FQNEAQ (reference sequence). J gave up 3 bases and V 5 bases, and 5 bases lay outside the gene matches. The CDR3 nucleotides are TGTGCCAGCAGCGGGGGACTAGCAAGTGGGGCCAACGTCCTGACTTTC. It translates to CASSGGLASGANVLTF. Using reference TRBV7-9 and TRBJ2-6 for the parts outside the CDR3, the full variable domain is DTGVSQNPRHKITKRGQNVTFRCDPISEHNRLYWYRQTLGQGPEFLTYFQNEAQLEKSRLLSDRFSAERPKGSFSTLEIQRTEQGDSAMYLCASSGGLASGANVLTFGAGSRLTVL.

The CDR3 here is CASSYLQGLGYTF. DNA of the CDR3: TGTGCCAGCAGTTACTTGCAGGGCCTAGGCTACACCTTC. The chain links TRBV6-5 to TRBJ1-2; tentatively, D is TRBD1 (5 bases). Germline assignment: CDR1 MNHEY and CDR2 SVGAGI. The CDR3 extends over 13 amino acids. V shed 1 base and J shed 8 bases, with 11 bases lying between them.

This chain links TRBV14 with TRBJ1-3; D unresolved. The CDR3 loop spans 18 amino acids. Germline V lookup: CDR1 SGHDN, CDR2 FVKESK. The V and J ends lost 1 base and 0 bases respectively, with 16 bases between them. The CDR3 sequence is CASSQGRTGSHSGNTIYF. CDR3 in DNA: TGTGCCAGCAGCCAAGGACGGACTGGGTCTCACTCTGGAAACACCATATATTTT. The full variable domain, completed using reference TRBV14 and TRBJ1-3, is EAGVTQFPSHSVIEKGQTVTLRCDPISGHDNLYWYRRVMGKEIKFLLHFVKESKQDESGMPNNRFLAERTGGTYSTLKVQPAELEDSGVYFCASSQGRTGSHSGNTIYFGEGSWLTVV.

This rearrangement joins TRBV6-6 to TRBJ2-2; possible D gene TRBD2, 5 bases. The germline CDR1 and CDR2 sequences are MNHNY and SVGAGI (reference sequence). V lost 2 bases, J lost 0 bases, and 10 bases lay in between. There are 16 residues in the CDR3. CDR3 bases: TGTGCCAGCAGTTACGGACGAGGGACGAACACCGGGGAGCTGTTTTTT. This encodes CASSYGRGTNTGELFF.

The chain recombines TRBV4-1 with TRBJ2-7, with unresolved D. The CDR3 extends over 16 amino acids. The ends were cut back, 0 bases at V and 2 bases at J, with 14 bases in the middle. CDR1 is MGHRA, CDR2 YSYEKL, per germline. The CDR3 here is CASSQESTVPAYEQYF. The CDR3, as DNA: TGCGCCAGCAGCCAAGAATCGACGGTTCCAGCCTACGAGCAGTACTTC.

This chain joins TRBV5-1 and TRBJ2-4; TRBD1 matches 9 bases. The CDR3 loop spans 15 amino acids. V shed 3 bases and J 7 bases; nucleotides not matched to a gene: 8. Germline V lookup: CDR1 SGHRS, CDR2 YFSETQ. The CDR3 region is CASSYDGTGSNIQYF. CDR3 nucleotides: TGCGCCAGCAGCTACGACGGGACAGGGTCGAACATTCAGTACTTC. Drawing the rest from reference TRBV5-1 and TRBJ2-4, the complete variable domain is KAGVTQTPRYLIKTRGQQVTLSCSPISGHRSVSWYQQTPGQGLQFLFEYFSETQRNKGNFPGRFSGRQFSNSRSEMNVSTLELGDSALYLCASSYDGTGSNIQYFGAGTRLSVL.

V gene TRBV2 combines with J gene TRBJ1-5, with unresolved D. Germline V gene sequence: CDR1 SNHLY, CDR2 FYNNEI. The CDR3 is made up of 15 amino acids. V gave up 8 bases and J gave up 0 bases, with 14 bases separating them. The CDR3 DNA reads as TGTGCCAGCGGAGTCAACTCCTTTAGCAATCAGCCCCAGCATTTT. Protein sequence: CASGVNSFSNQPQHF.

The chain joins TRBV5-1 to TRBJ2-2; 10 bases agree with TRBD2. The CDR3 covers 15 residues. J lost 3 bases, V lost 5 bases, and 4 bases had no gene match. Germline CDR1 and CDR2: SGHRS and YFSETQ. The CDR3 DNA is TGCGCCAGCAGAGGGACTAGCGTTTACACCGGGGAGCTGTTTTTT. Protein product: CASRGTSVYTGELFF.

The rearrangement joins TRBV11-1 to TRBJ1-1; no clear D gene. V was trimmed by 2 bases and J by 1 base, leaving 14 bases between them. The CDR3 is 16 amino acids. Germline CDR1 is SGHAT and CDR2 is FQDESV (reference sequence). The CDR3 bases are TGTGCCAGCAGCTTAACGCGATATGCCAGGAACACTGAAGCTTTCTTT. This translates into CASSLTRYARNTEAFF.

This rearrangement joins TRBV7-3 to TRBJ2-7; D might be TRBD2 (6 bases). Germline V gives CDR1 SGHTA, CDR2 FQGTGA. The CDR3 has 13 residues. V was pared by 3 bases and J by 9 bases, with 15 bases between. CDR3 protein: CASSFLGGGPQYF. The CDR3 DNA follows: TGTGCCAGCAGCTTTCTGGGGGGAGGCCCGCAGTACTTC.

CDR3 in DNA: TGTGCCAGCAGCTTAGAACAGGCCCTCTCCTACGAGCAGTACTTC. This encodes CASSLEQALSYEQYF. V and J are TRBV7-9 and TRBJ2-5; weak D call: TRBD1 (5 bases). The DNA end is more similar to TRBJ2-7, so the J call may be wrong. CDR3 length: 15 amino acids. CDR1 is SEHNR, CDR2 FQNEAQ, per germline (reference sequence).

The chain employs TRBV6-6 and TRBJ1-1; D is unclear. The CDR3 has 14 amino acids. V dropped 6 bases and J dropped 2 bases, with 13 bases sitting between them. CDR1 is MNHNY and CDR2 is SVGAGI in the germline V gene (reference sequence). CDR3 sequence: CASRVTPANTEAFF. The CDR3 DNA reads as TGTGCCAGCAGAGTTACCCCCGCTAACACTGAAGCTTTCTTT.

V gene TRBV18 combines with J gene TRBJ1-6; TRBD1 agrees at 7 bases. This CDR3 is 15 amino acids long. Losses at the gene ends were 2 bases for V and 5 bases for J; bases not matched to a gene: 3. Germline V gene lookup returns CDR1 KGHSH and CDR2 LQKENI. CDR3 bases: TGTGCCAGCTCACCAACCGGGACAGATAATTCACCCCTCCACTTT. Encoded protein: CASSPTGTDNSPLHF.

The rearrangement uses TRBV9 and TRBJ2-5, with D tentatively TRBD2 (6 bases). The CDR3 has 13 amino acids. Trimming shortened V by 4 bases and J by 1 base, and 8 bases separated the two germline ends. Germline V gene sequence: CDR1 SGDLS, CDR2 YYNGEE. CDR3 in DNA: TGTGCCAGCAGCATTAGCGGCCAAGAGACCCAGTACTTC. This translates into CASSISGQETQYF.